The 8 T cell receptor beta chains below all came from one sample that was sequenced in a study of blood T cells in healthy people across ages. It was with a sample-barcoded 5' primer and a J-beta primer mix that a second PCR of roughly 7 to 12 cycles was run. One entry per CDR3 protein results from TCRdb running MiXCR on the 5' RACE reads. The repertoire has 750,000 to 850,000 distinct CDR3 sequences, approximately 25% of them found once; the top ten carry 3% to 4.5%. The same data also contributed to another study, on T cells of mothers and their children.

Sequencing was done on a sample of blood. The receptors shown here come from a boy aged 5-17 years in good health.

This clonotype showed up many times. The chain carries TRBV4-2 and TRBJ2-1, with 10 bases aligning to TRBD2. Germline loops: CDR1 LGHNA, CDR2 YNFKEQ. This CDR3 is 21 amino acids long. The junction had 22 bases not matched to a gene; V was cut back by 0 bases and J by 8 bases. The DNA of the CDR3 is TGTGCCAGCAGCCAAGATCGCGGGACTTTGGCTAGCGGGAGCTGGGTATATGAGCAGTTCTTC. It encodes CASSQDRGTLASGSWVYEQFF.

The chain links TRBV15 to TRBJ2-5, with 7 bases lining up with TRBD2. The DNA matches TRBJ2-7 better at its end, which makes the J call doubtful. The germline gives CDR1 LNHNV, CDR2 YYDKDF (reference sequence). This CDR3 has 17 residues. CDR3 protein: CATSRGGSGSVPYEQYF. The CDR3, as DNA: TGTGCCACCAGCAGAGGGGGTAGCGGGTCGGTACCCTACGAGCAGTACTTC.

The chain is built from TRBV7-2 and TRBJ1-2; D call uncertain. V was cut by 7 bases and J by 3 bases, with 15 bases left in between. From germline, CDR1 is SGHTA and CDR2 FQGNSA. The CDR3 sequence is 14 residues long. CDR3 sequence reads: CASMLREEHYGYTF. CDR3 sequence (DNA): TGTGCCAGCATGCTTAGGGAAGAACACTATGGCTACACCTTC. Filled out from reference TRBV7-2 and TRBJ1-2, the complete variable domain reads GAGVSQSPSNKVTEKGKDVELRCDPISGHTALYWYRQSLGQGLEFLIYFQGNSAPDKSGLPSDRFSAERTGGSVSTLTIQRTQQEDSAVYLCASMLREEHYGYTFGSGTRLTVV.

The rearrangement links TRBV5-1 to TRBJ2-5; TRBD1 aligns across 7 bases. Germline V lookup: CDR1 SGHRS, CDR2 YFSETQ. With V trimmed by 5 bases and J by 5 bases, 6 bases remained unmatched. The CDR3 runs 13 residues. DNA for the CDR3: TGCGCCAGCAGTACAGGGGTAGTCGAGACCCAGTACTTC. This encodes CASSTGVVETQYF. Together with reference TRBV5-1 and TRBJ2-5, the CDR3 gives the full variable domain: KAGVTQTPRYLIKTRGQQVTLSCSPISGHRSVSWYQQTPGQGLQFLFEYFSETQRNKGNFPGRFSGRQFSNSRSEMNVSTLELGDSALYLCASSTGVVETQYFGPGTRLLVL.

This clonotype was seen more than once but under ten times. The chain employs TRBV20-1 and TRBJ1-5; D uncertain. This CDR3 has 13 residues. Trimming removed 2 bases at V and 7 bases at J, with 12 bases between. Germline CDR1 reads DFQATT; CDR2 reads SNEGSKA (reference sequence). Written as DNA, the CDR3 is TGCAGTGCTAGACTGGGGTGGGAACAGCCCCAGCATTTT. Translating gives CSARLGWEQPQHF.

The CDR3 reads CASRQRGTSSYNEQFF. DNA of the CDR3: TGTGCCAGTAGACAACGGGGCACCAGCTCCTACAATGAGCAGTTCTTC. The rearrangement joins TRBV19 to TRBJ2-1; D is possibly TRBD1 or TRBD2 (5 bases each). V was pared by 6 bases and J by 0 bases, with 15 bases between. Germline V gives CDR1 LNHDA, CDR2 SQIVND (reference sequence). The CDR3 consists of 16 residues.

This clonotype was counted between two and nine times. For the CDR3, the DNA is TGCGCCAGCAGCATTAGCGGGACCCGAAGAGAGACCCAGTACTTC. Its translation is CASSISGTRRETQYF. The chain uses TRBV5-1 and TRBJ2-5, with TRBD2 matching 8 bases. This CDR3 is built from 15 residues. V gave up 4 bases and J gave up 4 bases; unmatched junction bases: 9. Per the germline V gene, CDR1 is SGHRS and CDR2 is YFSETQ.

In this sample, this clonotype turned up a few times. V is TRBV11-2 and J is TRBJ1-1, with 7 positions matching TRBD1. Germline trimming cut 5 bases from V and 4 bases from J; bases unmatched to any gene: 7. In germline, CDR1 is SGHAT, CDR2 FQNNGV. The CDR3 loop spans 14 amino acids. Here the CDR3 reads CASSPSGGITEAFF. The CDR3 DNA reads TGTGCCAGCAGCCCGTCAGGGGGGATCACTGAAGCTTTCTTT.